Below are 12 T cell receptor beta chains sequenced from a single sample in a study of PD-L1 blockade in urothelial cancer. Produced via immunoSEQ multiplex PCR; TCRdb's table is partial and in-frame only. Here the sample spans over 45,000 clones, 86% being singletons. The specimen was PBMCs, collected around atezolizumab (anti-PD-L1) treatment. Receptors were obtained from a man aged 50-59 years with urothelial cancer.

This CDR3 is CASSQEVAATNEKLFF. DNA for the CDR3: TGTGCCAGCAGCCAGGAGGTGGCAGCAACTAATGAAAAACTGTTTTTT. The genes are TRBV14 and TRBJ1-4, with unresolved D. Trimming removed 3 bases from V and 0 bases from J, with 11 bases in between. From germline, CDR1 is SGHDN and CDR2 FVKESK. This CDR3 spans 16 amino acids. Complete variable domain (other parts from reference TRBV14 and TRBJ1-4): EAGVTQFPSHSVIEKGQTVTLRCDPISGHDNLYWYRRVMGKEIKFLLHFVKESKQDESGMPNNRFLAERTGGTYSTLKVQPAELEDSGVYFCASSQEVAATNEKLFFGSGTQLSVL.

This chain links TRBV5-4 with TRBJ2-3, with 10 positions matching TRBD2. Looked up from germline, CDR1 is SGHNT and CDR2 is YYREEE (reference sequence). CDR3 length: 16 residues. V was pared by 2 bases and J by 2 bases, with 5 bases of the junction left unmatched. The CDR3 loop is CASSFRTSGSTDTQYF. CDR3 bases: TGTGCCAGCAGCTTCCGGACTAGCGGTTCCACAGATACGCAGTATTTT.

The chain recombines TRBV28 with TRBJ1-1; D might be TRBD1 (5 bases). Germline V lookup: CDR1 MDHEN, CDR2 SYDVKM. The CDR3 covers 15 residues. V was pared by 6 bases and J by 0 bases, with 14 bases between. The CDR3 spells CASRAGGEVNTEAFF. CDR3 in DNA: TGTGCCAGCAGGGCGGGGGGGGAGGTGAACACTGAAGCTTTCTTT.

The genes are TRBV10-3 and TRBJ2-5; 8 bases are shared with TRBD2. Germline lookup yields CDR1 ENHRY and CDR2 SYGVKD. J was trimmed by 4 bases and V by 6 bases; bases with no gene match: 1. The CDR3 runs 12 residues. CDR3 nucleotide sequence: TGTGCCATCAGCGGGGGGGTAGAGACCCAGTACTTC. It codes for CAISGGVETQYF.

This chain joins TRBV7-3 and TRBJ2-3, with D tentatively TRBD2 (6 bases). Trimming took 5 bases from V and 2 from J, leaving 17 bases between them. The CDR3 has 16 amino acids. Germline CDR1 and CDR2: SGHTA and FQGTGA. CDR3 residues: CASSRSAGLNTDTQYF. CDR3 DNA: TGTGCCAGCAGCCGCTCCGCGGGACTTAACACAGATACGCAGTATTTT.

The chain links TRBV4-2 to TRBJ2-7, with 10 nucleotides matching TRBD2. Per the germline V gene, CDR1 is LGHNA and CDR2 is YNFKEQ. The J segment lost 6 bases and the V segment lost 1 base, leaving 9 bases of the junction unmatched. This CDR3 contains 16 residues. CDR3 sequence: CASSQASLAGDFEQYF. CDR3 DNA sequence: TGTGCCAGCAGCCAAGCTAGTCTAGCGGGAGATTTCGAGCAGTACTTC.

Only one count was recorded for this clone. The V gene is TRBV5-1, the J gene TRBJ2-6, with 10 bases aligning to TRBD1. V shed 7 bases, J shed 4 bases, and the junction held 11 bases outside the gene matches. From germline, CDR1 is SGHRS and CDR2 YFSETQ. The CDR3 has 17 residues. CDR3: CASCSGTGVSGANVLTF. In nucleotides, the CDR3 is TGCGCCAGCTGCTCCGGGACAGGGGTATCCGGGGCCAACGTCCTGACTTTC. Full variable domain (remainder filled in from reference TRBV5-1 and TRBJ2-6): KAGVTQTPRYLIKTRGQQVTLSCSPISGHRSVSWYQQTPGQGLQFLFEYFSETQRNKGNFPGRFSGRQFSNSRSEMNVSTLELGDSALYLCASCSGTGVSGANVLTFGAGSRLTVL.

This clone was seen a few times. The chain carries TRBV5-5 and TRBJ2-3; a weak D match, TRBD2 (6 bases). Germline CDR1 SGHKS, CDR2 YYEKEE (reference sequence). V was clipped by 4 bases and J by 3 bases, with 9 bases between them. This CDR3 has 13 amino acids. The chain's CDR3 is CASSREWTDTQYF. In DNA form, the CDR3 reads TGTGCCAGCAGCCGGGAGTGGACAGATACGCAGTATTTT.

The chain is built from TRBV5-4 and TRBJ2-4, with D maybe TRBD2 (5 bases). This CDR3 has 15 residues. V lost 4 bases to trimming and J lost 8 bases, with 19 bases between them. The germline V gene has CDR1 SGHNT and CDR2 YYREEE (reference sequence). This CDR3 reads CASSPTSTAGDIQYF. DNA for the CDR3: TGTGCCAGCAGCCCAACGTCCACGGCCGGGGACATTCAGTACTTC.

The chain uses TRBV7-6 and TRBJ2-2, with TRBD2 matching 7 bases. CDR3 length equals 14 residues. J gave up 4 bases and V 5 bases, and 4 bases lay outside the gene matches. Germline CDR1 reads SGHVS; CDR2 reads FNYEAQ. DNA of the CDR3: TGTGCCAGCAGCATCGCTAGCGGCACCGGGGAGCTGTTTTTT. The encoded protein is CASSIASGTGELFF.

This rearrangement joins TRBV4-1 to TRBJ1-6; D is perhaps TRBD1 (6 bases). V gave up 0 bases and J gave up 9 bases, with 21 bases separating them. CDR1 is MGHRA and CDR2 is YSYEKL in the germline V gene. The CDR3 sequence is 18 residues long. CDR3 sequence reads: CASSQDLWGPGVGSPLHF. The DNA of the CDR3 is TGCGCCAGCAGCCAAGATCTATGGGGGCCTGGAGTAGGTTCACCCCTCCACTTT.

The chain joins TRBV7-3 to TRBJ1-1, with 10 bases matching TRBD1. Per the germline V gene, CDR1 is SGHTA and CDR2 is FQGTGA. This CDR3 comprises 14 residues. J lost 3 bases, V lost 5 bases, and 3 bases had no gene match. The CDR3 DNA follows: TGTGCCAGCAGCACGGGACAGGGGCACACTGAAGCTTTCTTT. Translation: CASSTGQGHTEAFF.